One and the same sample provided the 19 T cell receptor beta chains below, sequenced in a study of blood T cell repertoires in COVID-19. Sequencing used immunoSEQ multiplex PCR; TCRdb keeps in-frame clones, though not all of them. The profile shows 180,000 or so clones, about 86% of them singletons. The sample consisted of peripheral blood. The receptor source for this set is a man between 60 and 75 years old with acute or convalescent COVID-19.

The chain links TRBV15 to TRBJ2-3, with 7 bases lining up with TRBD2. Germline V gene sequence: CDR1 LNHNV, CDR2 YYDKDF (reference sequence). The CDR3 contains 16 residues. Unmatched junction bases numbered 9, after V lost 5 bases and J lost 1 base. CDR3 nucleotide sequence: TGTGCCACCAGCGGGGGAGGGCGGGGAGGCACAGATACGCAGTATTTT. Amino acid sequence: CATSGGGRGGTDTQYF.

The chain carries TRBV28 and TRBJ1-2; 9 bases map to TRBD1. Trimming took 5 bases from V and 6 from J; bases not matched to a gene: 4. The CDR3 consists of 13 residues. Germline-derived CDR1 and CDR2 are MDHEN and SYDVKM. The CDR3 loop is CASSLRDRDGYTF. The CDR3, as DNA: TGTGCCAGCAGTCTCCGGGACAGGGATGGCTACACCTTC.

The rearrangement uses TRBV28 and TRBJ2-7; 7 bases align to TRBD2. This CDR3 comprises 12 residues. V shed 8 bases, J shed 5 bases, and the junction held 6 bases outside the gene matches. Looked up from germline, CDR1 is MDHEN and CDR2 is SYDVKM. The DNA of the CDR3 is TGTGCCAGCGGGGAGGGTACGAACGAGCAGTACTTC. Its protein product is CASGEGTNEQYF.

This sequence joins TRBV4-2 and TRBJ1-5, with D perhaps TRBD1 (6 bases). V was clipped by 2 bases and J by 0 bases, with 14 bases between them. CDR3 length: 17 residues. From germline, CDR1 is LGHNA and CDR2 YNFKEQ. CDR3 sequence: CASSQRTGQYSNQPQHF. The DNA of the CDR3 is TGTGCCAGCAGCCAAAGGACGGGACAATATAGCAATCAGCCCCAGCATTTT.

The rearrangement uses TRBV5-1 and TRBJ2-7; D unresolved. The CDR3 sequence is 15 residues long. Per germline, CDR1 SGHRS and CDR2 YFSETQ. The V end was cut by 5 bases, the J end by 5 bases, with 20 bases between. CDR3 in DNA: TGCGCCAGCAGGGTCTGGGCAGGCCCCCGAGACGAGCAGTACTTC. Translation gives CASRVWAGPRDEQYF.

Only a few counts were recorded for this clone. The CDR3 loop is CASSQRTSGSGSDTQYF. The CDR3 DNA reads as TGTGCCAGCAGCCAGAGGACTAGCGGGAGTGGGTCCGATACGCAGTATTTT. The chain carries TRBV3-1 (or the pseudogene TRBV3-2) and TRBJ2-3; TRBD2 aligns across 13 bases. This CDR3 is built from 17 residues. V trimming: 3 bases; J trimming: 6 bases; junction bases outside the gene matches: 9. Germline V gene sequence: CDR1 LGHDT, CDR2 YNNKEL (reference sequence).

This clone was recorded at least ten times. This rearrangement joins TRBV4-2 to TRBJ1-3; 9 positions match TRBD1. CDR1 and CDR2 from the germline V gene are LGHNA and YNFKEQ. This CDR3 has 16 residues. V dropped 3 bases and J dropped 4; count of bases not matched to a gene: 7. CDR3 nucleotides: TGTGCCAGCAGCCAGGGGGACAGGGCATCCGGAAACACCATATATTTT. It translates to CASSQGDRASGNTIYF.

CDR3 protein: CASSARIQTNEKLFF. DNA of the CDR3: TGTGCCAGCAGCGCCAGGATCCAAACTAATGAAAAACTGTTTTTT. The V gene is TRBV6-5, the J gene TRBJ1-4; no reliable D call. V lost 6 bases to trimming and J lost 1 base, with 12 bases between them. The CDR3 consists of 15 residues. The germline gives CDR1 MNHEY, CDR2 SVGAGI.

CDR3 in DNA: TGTGCCAGCAGTCCATACAGGACAGGGGGCAGTGAGACCCAGTACTTC. Its protein product is CASSPYRTGGSETQYF. The V gene is TRBV2, the J gene TRBJ2-5; TRBD1 aligns across 11 bases. V dropped 5 bases and J dropped 5; count of bases not matched to a gene: 10. The CDR3 length is 16 residues. Germline V gene lookup returns CDR1 SNHLY and CDR2 FYNNEI. Filled out from reference TRBV2 and TRBJ2-5, the complete variable domain reads EPEVTQTPSHQVTQMGQEVILRCVPISNHLYFYWYRQILGQKVEFLVSFYNNEISEKSEIFDDQFSVERPDGSNFTLKIRSTKLEDSAMYFCASSPYRTGGSETQYFGPGTRLLVL.

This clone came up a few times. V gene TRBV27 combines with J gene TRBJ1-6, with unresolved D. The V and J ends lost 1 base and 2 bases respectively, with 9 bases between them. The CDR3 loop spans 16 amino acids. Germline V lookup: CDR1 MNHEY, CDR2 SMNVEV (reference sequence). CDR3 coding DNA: TGTGCCAGCAGTTTATATAGAGGGACCTATAATTCACCCCTCCACTTT. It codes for CASSLYRGTYNSPLHF.

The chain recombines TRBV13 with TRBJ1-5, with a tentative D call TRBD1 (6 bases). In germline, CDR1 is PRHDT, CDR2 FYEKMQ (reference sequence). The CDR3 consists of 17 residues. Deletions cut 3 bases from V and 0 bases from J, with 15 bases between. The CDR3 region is CASSLGGTPFSNQPQHF. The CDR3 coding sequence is TGTGCCAGCAGCTTGGGAGGGACACCTTTTAGCAATCAGCCCCAGCATTTT.

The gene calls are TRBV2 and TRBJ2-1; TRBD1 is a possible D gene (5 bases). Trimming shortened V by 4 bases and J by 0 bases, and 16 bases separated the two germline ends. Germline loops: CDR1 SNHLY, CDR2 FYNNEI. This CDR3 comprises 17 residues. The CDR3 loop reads CASSGRGQGRSYNEQFF. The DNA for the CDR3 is TGTGCCAGCAGTGGCCGCGGACAAGGCCGCTCCTACAATGAGCAGTTCTTC.

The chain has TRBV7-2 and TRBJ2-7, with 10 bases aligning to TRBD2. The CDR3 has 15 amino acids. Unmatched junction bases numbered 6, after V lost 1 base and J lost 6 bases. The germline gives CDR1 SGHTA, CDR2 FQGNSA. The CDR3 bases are TGTGCCAGCAGCTTAGTTGGGACTAGCGCCGGCGAGCAGTACTTC. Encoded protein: CASSLVGTSAGEQYF.

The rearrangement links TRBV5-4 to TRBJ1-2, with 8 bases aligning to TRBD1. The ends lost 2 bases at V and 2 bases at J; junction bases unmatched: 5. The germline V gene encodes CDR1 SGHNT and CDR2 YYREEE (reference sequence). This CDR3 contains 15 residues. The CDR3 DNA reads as TGTGCCAGCAGCTTTAGGACAGGGCCGAACTATGGCTACACCTTC. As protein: CASSFRTGPNYGYTF.

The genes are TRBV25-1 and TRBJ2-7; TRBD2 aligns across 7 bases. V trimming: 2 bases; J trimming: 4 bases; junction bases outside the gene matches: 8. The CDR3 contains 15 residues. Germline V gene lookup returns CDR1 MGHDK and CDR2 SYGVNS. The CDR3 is CASSEGSSGNYEQYF. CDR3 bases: TGTGCCAGCAGTGAAGGGTCTAGCGGAAATTACGAGCAGTACTTC.

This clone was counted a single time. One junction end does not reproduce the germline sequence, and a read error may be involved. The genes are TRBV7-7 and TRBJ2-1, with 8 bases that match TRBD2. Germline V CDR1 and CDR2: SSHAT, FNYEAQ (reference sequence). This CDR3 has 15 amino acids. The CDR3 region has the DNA TGTGCTAGCAGCTTGAGGCCTAGCGGGTACAATGAGCAGTTCTTC. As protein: CASSLRPSGYNEQFF.

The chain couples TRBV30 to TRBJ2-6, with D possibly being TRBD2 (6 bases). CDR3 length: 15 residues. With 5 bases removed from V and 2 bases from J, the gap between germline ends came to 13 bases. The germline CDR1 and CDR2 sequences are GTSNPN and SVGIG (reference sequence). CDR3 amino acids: CAWQRAGTGANVLTF. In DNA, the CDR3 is TGTGCCTGGCAGAGGGCGGGAACTGGGGCCAACGTCCTGACTTTC.

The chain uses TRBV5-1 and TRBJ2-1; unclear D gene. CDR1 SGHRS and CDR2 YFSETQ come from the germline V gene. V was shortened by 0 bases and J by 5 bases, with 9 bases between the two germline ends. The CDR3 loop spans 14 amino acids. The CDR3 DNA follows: TGCGCCAGCAGCTTGGAGGCGGCTAACAATGAGCAGTTCTTC. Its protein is CASSLEAANNEQFF.

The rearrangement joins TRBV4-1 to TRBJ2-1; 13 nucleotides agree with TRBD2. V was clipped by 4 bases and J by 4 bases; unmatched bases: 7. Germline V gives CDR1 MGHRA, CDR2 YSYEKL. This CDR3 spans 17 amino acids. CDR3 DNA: TGCGCCAGCAGCCTCGAACGACTAGCGGGGGGTTACAATGAGCAGTTCTTC. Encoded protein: CASSLERLAGGYNEQFF.